Shown below are 29 T cell receptor beta chains from a single sample sequenced in a study of blood T cell repertoires in COVID-19 (dated by TCRdb to 2018 to 2020). The receptor library was made with the immunoSEQ multiplex PCR assay. TCRdb limited this immuneACCESS table to in-frame rearrangements with V and J called. A share of clones is missing; checked studies link under half to unresolved V genes, and the rest is unexplained. Across this sample there are 120,000 or so clones, with roughly 83% seen only once. The ten largest make up 30% to 45% of the sample. The source material was peripheral blood. The receptors derive from a middle-aged man with active or convalescent COVID-19.

The J gene is TRBJ2-5, the V gene TRBV6-5, with D perhaps matching TRBD1 (5 bases). Germline values: CDR1 MNHEY, CDR2 SVGAGI. The CDR3 sequence is 16 residues long. V was trimmed by 0 bases and J by 2 bases, leaving 13 bases between them. CDR3: CASSYSWSRAQETQYF. The CDR3 bases are TGTGCCAGCAGTTACTCGTGGAGCAGGGCACAAGAGACCCAGTACTTC.

The J gene is TRBJ2-1, the V gene TRBV6-5; D unresolved. The CDR3 contains 15 residues. Trimming pared 3 bases from V and 4 bases from J, leaving 13 bases between. Germline loops: CDR1 MNHEY, CDR2 SVGAGI. The CDR3, as DNA: TGTGCCAGCAGTTATCGTAGCCCGCGATACAATGAGCAGTTCTTC. Amino acids: CASSYRSPRYNEQFF.

The DNA for the CDR3 is TGCGCCAGCAGCTCGATCTTAGCGGGAGTTGAGCAGTTCTTC. Protein sequence: CASSSILAGVEQFF. The V call is TRBV5-1, the J call TRBJ2-1; TRBD2 agrees at 9 bases. The CDR3 length is 14 residues. With V trimmed by 3 bases and J by 9 bases, 7 bases remained unmatched. The V gene's germline CDR1 is SGHRS and CDR2 YFSETQ.

The chain carries TRBV12-3 or TRBV12-4 and TRBJ1-1; no firm D call. Trimming removed 4 bases from V and 8 bases from J, with 11 bases in between. The CDR3 contains 12 residues. The DNA of the CDR3 is TGTGCCAGCAGTTCGGAGGGCTACGAAGCTTTCTTT. Translation gives CASSSEGYEAFF.

The chain links TRBV4-2 to TRBJ2-3, with D perhaps TRBD2 (5 bases). Germline lookup yields CDR1 LGHNA and CDR2 YNFKEQ. The CDR3 length is 16 residues. V shed 1 base and J shed 4 bases, with 15 bases lying between them. Here the CDR3 reads CASSQGESGVPDTQYF. DNA of the CDR3: TGTGCCAGCAGCCAAGGGGAGTCGGGCGTCCCAGATACGCAGTATTTT.

The chain couples TRBV30 to TRBJ1-5; 9 nucleotides match TRBD1. Germline V lookup: CDR1 GTSNPN, CDR2 SVGIG (reference sequence). There are 15 residues in the CDR3. The junction had 5 bases not matched to a gene; V was cut back by 2 bases and J by 3 bases. The CDR3 here is CAWSPGQGYNQPQHF. For the CDR3, the DNA is TGTGCCTGGAGTCCGGGACAGGGATACAATCAGCCCCAGCATTTT.

The chain couples TRBV3-1 (or the pseudogene TRBV3-2) to TRBJ1-4, with 9 bases aligning to TRBD1. The germline CDR1 and CDR2 sequences are LGHDT and YNNKEL (reference sequence). CDR3 length: 16 amino acids. Trimming at V came to 3 bases and at J to 4 bases, leaving 6 bases not matched to a gene. The CDR3 here is CASSQIRDRVNEKLFF. Written as DNA, the CDR3 is TGTGCCAGCAGCCAGATCCGGGACAGGGTTAATGAAAAACTGTTTTTT.

This chain connects TRBV14 to TRBJ2-1, with a weak D call TRBD2 (7 bases). From germline, CDR1 is SGHDN and CDR2 FVKESK. The V end lost 4 bases, the J end lost 9 bases, and 16 bases lay between the germline ends. CDR3 length: 14 residues. This chain's CDR3 is CASSLLGGAGEQFF. CDR3 DNA: TGTGCCAGCAGCCTATTGGGGGGGGCAGGTGAGCAGTTCTTC.

The chain carries TRBV10-2 and TRBJ2-7; D is unresolved. V was clipped by 5 bases and J by 1 base, with 9 bases between them. Looked up from germline, CDR1 is WSHSY and CDR2 is SAAADI. The CDR3 contains 13 residues. The CDR3 bases are TGCGCCAGCAGTCGTGGGCCGTCCTACGAGCAGTACTTC. It specifies CASSRGPSYEQYF.

This clone was seen a few times. The chain employs TRBV5-4 and TRBJ1-1, with TRBD1 matching 11 bases. The CDR3 is 13 residues long. With V trimmed by 2 bases and J by 7 bases, 1 base remained unmatched. From germline, CDR1 is SGHNT and CDR2 YYREEE (reference sequence). This CDR3 is CASSLGTGGEAFF. The DNA of the CDR3 is TGTGCCAGCAGCTTAGGGACAGGGGGTGAAGCTTTCTTT.

V is TRBV30 and J is TRBJ1-2; D is unclear. The CDR3 is 16 residues long. Germline V gene sequence: CDR1 GTSNPN, CDR2 SVGIG (reference sequence). The germline V and J ends were trimmed by 4 bases and 5 bases, with 23 bases remaining between them. For the CDR3, the DNA is TGTGCCTGGACCCTCCATCTATCCAAGATTAAATATGGCTACACCTTC. This translates into CAWTLHLSKIKYGYTF.

The rearrangement links TRBV6-5 to TRBJ1-2; 8 bases are shared with TRBD1. Germline lookup yields CDR1 MNHEY and CDR2 SVGAGI. This CDR3 region has 12 residues. Trimming removed 2 bases from V and 10 bases from J; junction bases left unmatched: 3. The CDR3 spells CASSYTGGDYTF. CDR3 coding DNA: TGTGCCAGCAGTTACACAGGGGGGGACTACACCTTC.

The chain combines TRBV28 with TRBJ1-3; TRBD1 matches 7 bases. Trimming removed 6 bases from V and 2 bases from J; junction bases left unmatched: 10. The CDR3 runs to 16 residues. Germline V lookup: CDR1 MDHEN, CDR2 SYDVKM. The CDR3 DNA sequence: TGTGCCAGCAGCTGGGAAACCGGGACAGCTGGAAACACCATATATTTT. Translation: CASSWETGTAGNTIYF.

V is TRBV5-6 and J is TRBJ2-1; a possible D gene is TRBD2 (6 bases). V gave up 2 bases and J gave up 3 bases, with 9 bases separating them. CDR1 SGHDT and CDR2 YYEEEE come from the germline V gene. There are 14 residues in the CDR3. CDR3 protein: CASSFGSYYNEQFF. As DNA, the CDR3 is TGTGCCAGCAGCTTCGGGAGTTACTACAATGAGCAGTTCTTC.

This chain links TRBV19 with TRBJ1-5; maybe TRBD1 (6 bases). The CDR3 has 12 residues. Germline lookup yields CDR1 LNHDA and CDR2 SQIVND (reference sequence). Trimming left V 9 bases short and J 7 bases short, with 13 bases between. CDR3 nucleotide sequence: TGTGCCAGCGCACAGGGAAACCAGCCCCAGCATTTT. It translates to CASAQGNQPQHF.

The table lists this clone with a few counts. This chain uses TRBV7-6 with TRBJ2-6, with TRBD2 identical over 8 bases. J lost 2 bases, V lost 1 base, and 7 bases had no gene match. The CDR3 runs to 18 residues. Per the germline V gene, CDR1 is SGHVS and CDR2 is FNYEAQ. As DNA, the CDR3 is TGTGCCAGCAGCTTAGAGGCGGGGGGATCCACTGGGGCCAACGTCCTGACTTTC. As protein: CASSLEAGGSTGANVLTF.

A few counts support this clone. The J gene is TRBJ1-5, the V gene TRBV10-2; D gene ambiguous. This CDR3 is built from 13 residues. Trimming took off 6 bases at V and 0 bases at J, with 6 bases between the two ends. Germline V gene sequence: CDR1 WSHSY, CDR2 SAAADI. The CDR3 nucleotides read TGCGCCAGCAGGTTTAATAGCAATCAGCCCCAGCATTTT. This encodes CASRFNSNQPQHF.

This sequence joins TRBV5-1 and TRBJ2-2, with D perhaps matching TRBD1 (5 bases). V lost 4 bases and J 3 bases, leaving 13 bases between the germline ends. Looked up from germline, CDR1 is SGHRS and CDR2 is YFSETQ. The CDR3 has 15 amino acids. CDR3 DNA: TGCGCCAGCAGCCTTTCCCAGGGCTACACCGGGGAGCTGTTTTTT. Protein product: CASSLSQGYTGELFF.

The gene calls are TRBV5-6 and TRBJ2-6; 8 bases are shared with TRBD1. J was trimmed by 0 bases and V by 3 bases; bases with no gene match: 8. The V gene's germline CDR1 is SGHDT and CDR2 YYEEEE. The CDR3 sequence is 18 residues long. In nucleotides, the CDR3 is TGTGCCAGCAGCTCTGGACAGGGCGTGTTCTCTGGGGCCAACGTCCTGACTTTC. Translating gives CASSSGQGVFSGANVLTF.

This clone occurred once. The CDR3 nucleotides read TGTGCCAGTAGTATAGAAACAGGTGTAGCCGGGGAGCTGTTTTTT. Translated: CASSIETGVAGELFF. This chain joins TRBV19 and TRBJ2-2, with a tentative D call TRBD1 (5 bases). Trimming left V 0 bases short and J 6 bases short, with 11 bases between. Looked up from germline, CDR1 is LNHDA and CDR2 is SQIVND (reference sequence). There are 15 residues in the CDR3.

This sequence joins TRBV29-1 and TRBJ2-1; 10 bases fit TRBD2. Trimming at V came to 6 bases and at J to 7 bases, leaving 6 bases not matched to a gene. The V gene's germline CDR1 is SQVTM and CDR2 ANQGSEA. The CDR3 loop spans 13 amino acids. The CDR3 bases are TGCAGCGTCCCTAGCGGGAGTGGAAATGAGCAGTTCTTC. Encoded protein: CSVPSGSGNEQFF.

This rearrangement joins TRBV29-1 to TRBJ1-1; 8 bases fit TRBD1. The J segment lost 10 bases and the V segment lost 0 bases, leaving 13 bases of the junction unmatched. The CDR3 length is 15 residues. The V gene's germline CDR1 is SQVTM and CDR2 ANQGSEA. The CDR3 spells CSVEDRSGQALRAFF. Written as DNA, the CDR3 is TGCAGCGTTGAAGACCGTTCGGGACAGGCGCTTCGAGCTTTCTTT.

V gene TRBV28 combines with J gene TRBJ2-1, with 12 bases aligning to TRBD1. V dropped 6 bases and J dropped 9; count of bases not matched to a gene: 12. Germline-derived CDR1 and CDR2 are MDHEN and SYDVKM. This CDR3 spans 16 amino acids. The CDR3 here is CASSTPGQGARGEQFF. The DNA for the CDR3 is TGTGCCAGCAGCACCCCGGGACAGGGGGCGCGAGGTGAGCAGTTCTTC.

This clone was observed once. The rearrangement joins TRBV5-6 to TRBJ2-5, with D perhaps matching TRBD2 (6 bases). The CDR3 is made up of 12 amino acids. V was shortened by 3 bases and J by 5 bases, with 8 bases between the two germline ends. Germline V gene lookup returns CDR1 SGHDT and CDR2 YYEEEE. CDR3: CASSWGEETQYF. In DNA form, the CDR3 reads TGTGCCAGCAGCTGGGGGGAGGAGACCCAGTACTTC.

The genes are TRBV5-6 and TRBJ2-7, with 9 bases fitting TRBD1. In germline, CDR1 is SGHDT, CDR2 YYEEEE. This CDR3 spans 15 amino acids. Trimming cost V 1 base and J 2 bases; bases outside gene matches: 4. CDR3 protein: CASSLLGQGAYEQYF. For the CDR3, the DNA is TGTGCCAGCAGCTTGTTGGGACAGGGCGCCTACGAGCAGTACTTC.

The gene calls are TRBV19 and TRBJ1-2; the match to TRBD1 covers 7 bases. V shed 7 bases, J shed 0 bases, and the junction held 17 bases outside the gene matches. Germline CDR1 reads LNHDA; CDR2 reads SQIVND (reference sequence). There are 18 residues in the CDR3. CDR3: CASKVLHEGGSPNYGYTF. In DNA, the CDR3 is TGTGCCAGTAAGGTACTACATGAAGGGGGCAGTCCTAACTATGGCTACACCTTC.

The rearrangement joins TRBV15 to TRBJ1-4; D gene ambiguous. V was trimmed by 1 base and J by 1 base, leaving 10 bases between them. Germline V gene lookup returns CDR1 LNHNV and CDR2 YYDKDF (reference sequence). This CDR3 has 16 amino acids. The CDR3 DNA reads as TGTGCCACCAGCAGAGGTTTCGGGGAAACTAATGAAAAACTGTTTTTT. It is translated as CATSRGFGETNEKLFF.

This clone was observed a single time. V and J are TRBV7-8 and TRBJ2-5; a possible D gene is TRBD2 (6 bases). V was shortened by 5 bases and J by 6 bases, with 16 bases between the two germline ends. This CDR3 is 14 amino acids long. Germline CDR1 reads SGHVS; CDR2 reads FQNEAQ. The CDR3 loop is CASSPRRDSQTQYF. The CDR3 DNA reads as TGTGCCAGCAGCCCCCGCCGGGACTCCCAGACCCAGTACTTC.

This clone showed up just a few times. The chain recombines TRBV28 with TRBJ1-5; the D gene is possibly TRBD1 (6 bases). Germline V CDR1 and CDR2: MDHEN, SYDVKM. CDR3 length: 12 amino acids. V lost 10 bases, J lost 7 bases, and 14 bases lay in between. CDR3 DNA: TGTGCCACGAGACTCCAGGGGCAGCCCCAGCATTTT. Protein product: CATRLQGQPQHF.